This entry describes one TCR beta chain. Its antigen specificity is not known. Per-base quality was not reported, and no clone a single base away is much larger than it. One collaborating source in Seattle enrolled patients during active infection and followed them longitudinally through the course of disease. Each collaborating institution followed its own protocols to collect whole blood in K2EDTA tubes. For TCRbeta analysis, collaborator samples were shipped as frozen whole blood, as isolated PBMCs, or as DNA extracted from either sample type. CDR1 and CDR2, looked up from the germline V gene (reference sequence), are LGHDT and YNNKEL. The germline V end is reduced by 4 bases and the J end by 2 bases; junction bases left unmatched: 6. Spanning cysteine to phenylalanine, the CDR3 consists of 15 amino acids. Only the CDR3 region is kept as DNA, spanning 45 bases read in frame from base 1. TCRbeta CDR3 regions were amplified from genomic DNA using the immunoSEQ Assay, a bias-controlled multiplex PCR. The authors' analysis ran thus. The number of nucleated cells in each sample was estimated by amplification of reference gene primers within the assay. To quantify the absolute abundance of each unique TCRbeta CDR3 rearrangement, sequence reads were collapsed and filtered. Productive Simpson clonality was computed per sample as the square root of Simpson's diversity index over productive rearrangements. Drawn from immuneACCESS, this table holds only the in-frame rearrangements with V and J called that TCRdb kept. Clones are partly lost; checked studies trace under half to an unresolved V gene and leave the rest unexplained. Clone size and the V and J calls come from that table; the DNA yielded D and trimming. For this sample there are roughly 230,000 clones; 75% to 85% appear just once. The leading ten clones occupy 5.1% of the sample.

This record comes from a study of blood T cell repertoires in COVID-19 (TCRdb year 2020). Context from the whole study: The collaborator samples originated in the United States, Italy and Spain and spanned the acute and convalescent phases of COVID-19. Nearly every sample came with metadata listing a de-identified subject ID, COVID-19 status, age in years and sex. The material from the prospective study consisted of cDNA or gDNA derived from T cells, B-cell-depleted T cells, or PBMCs. Where available, HLA class I and class II types were obtained from metadata supplied by the sample provider rather than from assay-based typing. The repertoires were made available in a free public database intended to serve as a resource for research on the immune response to SARS-CoV-2. Deeply sampled blood TCRbeta repertoires from subjects exposed to, actively infected with, or recovered from COVID-19 were included in the dataset. Samples were obtained from the ongoing ImmuneRACE study (first 160 participants) and from about 1,300 subjects provided by 6 global collaborators.

Paper-wide results and their limitations: How much clinical and demographic metadata was included differed by source and by participant, and the metadata was provided uncurated.

This receptor chain uses TRBV3-1 (or the pseudogene TRBV3-2) and TRBJ1-1; 8 central nucleotides agree with TRBD1. The sample comprised peripheral blood. The clonotype comes from a man aged 50 or older with COVID-19, enrolled during active disease. The DNA sequence is given as TGTGCCAGCAGCCGGCGACAGGGGCCTAACACTGAAGCTTTCTTT. Translated, it reads CASSRRQGPNTEAFF.